This T cell receptor (beta chain) stems from a study of ipilimumab plus nivolumab after autologous stem cell transplantation. In the study overall: The myeloma cohort included high-risk transplant-naive patients and patients relapsing within 3 years of a first autologous transplant.

Germline V gene lookup returns CDR1 MNHNY and CDR2 SVGAGI (reference sequence). This CDR3 spans 14 amino acids. V was clipped by 6 bases and J by 5 bases, with 16 bases between them. Ipilimumab, 1 mg/kg, started 14 to 28 days after autologous transplant. The assay was immunoSEQ multiplex PCR, and TCRdb's table has in-frame clones only and misses some. Here the sample spans 37,000 or so clones, 92% being singletons. The receptor was derived from a male donor with multiple myeloma. This chain connects TRBV6-6 to TRBJ1-2, with a weak D call TRBD1 (6 bases). The sample here was PBMCs, taken in a trial of ipilimumab plus nivolumab as post-transplant consolidation. Here the CDR3 DNA reads TGTGCCAGCAGGGGCGGACAGAGCCCTTATGGCTACACCTTC. Amino acids: CASRGGQSPYGYTF.